The 3 T cell receptor beta chains below all came from one sample that was sequenced in a study of blood T cell repertoires in COVID-19. The assay was immunoSEQ multiplex PCR, and TCRdb's table has in-frame clones only and misses some. Among some 180,000 clones, 82% were seen once, and the ten largest hold approximately 8.1%. The sequenced sample was peripheral blood. These receptors were taken from a woman aged 60 to 75 with COVID-19, enrolled during active disease.

This chain connects TRBV6-1 to TRBJ1-5, with D unresolved. The CDR3 is 15 residues long. Trimming removed 2 bases at V and 0 bases at J, with 8 bases between. The germline V gene has CDR1 MNHNS and CDR2 SASEGT. In DNA, the CDR3 is TGTGCCAGCAGTGAAAGACAAAATAGCAATCAGCCCCAGCATTTT. This codes for CASSERQNSNQPQHF.

CDR3 DNA: TGTGCCAGCAGCGCTATAGCGGGACAGACCCAGTACTTC. Its protein product is CASSAIAGQTQYF. The chain employs TRBV2 and TRBJ2-5, with 8 bases fitting TRBD2. The V gene end was trimmed by 6 bases and the J gene end by 6 bases; junction bases not matched to a gene: 6. The CDR3 consists of 13 residues. The germline gives CDR1 SNHLY, CDR2 FYNNEI. The full variable domain, completed using reference TRBV2 and TRBJ2-5, is EPEVTQTPSHQVTQMGQEVILRCVPISNHLYFYWYRQILGQKVEFLVSFYNNEISEKSEIFDDQFSVERPDGSNFTLKIRSTKLEDSAMYFCASSAIAGQTQYFGPGTRLLVL.

The chain uses TRBV4-3 and TRBJ2-3, with D possibly TRBD2 on 6 matching bases. Looked up from germline, CDR1 is LGHNA and CDR2 is YSLEER. This CDR3 has 16 residues. Trimming removed 0 bases at V and 6 bases at J, with 16 bases between. The CDR3 reads CASSQDLSGVGDTQYF. In nucleotides, the CDR3 is TGCGCCAGCAGCCAAGATCTCTCGGGAGTGGGTGATACGCAGTATTTT.